This TCR beta chain emerged from a study of immune evolution from preneoplasia to lung adenocarcinoma. About the research overall: HLA loss of heterozygosity: 5.5% to 8.5% AIS, about 15% MIA, approximately 31% ADC, none AAH.

H&E slides confirmed each diagnosis, reviewed by two pathologists independently. Premalignant or tumor cells were enriched by macro-dissection after pathologic assessment. The data were produced by immunoSEQ multiplex PCR, yet TCRdb's version contains in-frame clones alone and is incomplete. The sample yields 37,000 or so clones, 65% to 75% seen once. Sequencing used FFPE invasive lung adenocarcinoma tissue. The receptor's source is a person between 60 and 70 years old with lung adenocarcinoma.

The CDR3 loop is CASSGGGSGQETQYF. The CDR3 DNA sequence: TGTGCCAGCAGCGGGGGGGGGAGTGGGCAAGAGACCCAGTACTTC. The chain employs TRBV9 and TRBJ2-5, with TRBD2 identical over 7 bases. V dropped 3 bases and J dropped 2; count of bases not matched to a gene: 7. The CDR3 loop spans 15 amino acids. Germline V gives CDR1 SGDLS, CDR2 YYNGEE.